This record covers a single T cell receptor beta chain. What it binds is not known. This entry belongs to a study of cytomegalovirus exposure and HLA in healthy donors. The germline CDR1 and CDR2 sequences are MNHEY and SMNVEV (reference sequence). This CDR3 is built from 15 residues. The V segment lost 2 bases and the J segment 0 bases; nucleotides outside the gene matches: 4. A multiplex PCR was run with 60 Vbeta primers and 13 Jbeta primers. The repertoire was sequenced with immunoSEQ multiplex PCR; TCRdb's copy has only in-frame clones and lacks some. The sample records approximately 210,000 clones, 60% to 80% being singletons. Study-level results: Cytomegalovirus association was listed for 164 TCR beta chains. Per a prior analysis, the majority of TCR beta V segments were productive roughly 87% or roughly 30% of the time.

This TCR was sampled from a woman aged 25 to 39 in good health and CMV-seropositive. The chain carries TRBV27 and TRBJ2-7, with 7 positions matching TRBD2. The sample taken for sequencing was PBMCs. CDR3 DNA: TGTGCCAGCAGTTTAATAGCGGGCCCCTCCTACGAGCAGTACTTC. Its translation is CASSLIAGPSYEQYF.